This is a list of T cell receptor beta chains from one sample in a study of control samples from healthy donors and cancer patients. Data came from immunoSEQ multiplex PCR; TCRdb stores just in-frame clones and leaves some out. The sample lists roughly 150,000 clones; 88% were seen once. Sequencing input: blood. Receptor source: a young man in good health. CDR3s include the opening cysteine and the closing phenylalanine or tryptophan. The order of the fields is CDR3 protein, CDR3 DNA, CDR3 length, D gene, clone size, J gene, V gene. A D gene is named only where the DNA matches it firmly. Not all rows give a size; the values are once, few, many and, for expanded clones, a class.

cdr3_aa: CASSENRGLNTQYF; cdr3_nt: TGTGCCAGCAGTGAAAACAGGGGGTTGAATACGCAGTATTTT; cdr3_length: 14; d_call: TRBD1; clone_size: -; j_call: TRBJ2-3; v_call: TRBV6-1
cdr3_aa: CAISDGGSYEQYF; cdr3_nt: TGTGCCATCAGTGACGGCGGCTCCTACGAGCAGTACTTC; cdr3_length: 13; d_call: -; clone_size: many; j_call: TRBJ2-7; v_call: TRBV10-3
cdr3_aa: CASSLGDGYTF; cdr3_nt: TGTGCCAGCAGTTTGGGAGATGGCTACACCTTC; cdr3_length: 11; d_call: -; clone_size: -; j_call: TRBJ1-2; v_call: TRBV12-3/TRBV12-4
cdr3_aa: CATSPREGYGYTF; cdr3_nt: TGTGCCACCAGTCCGAGGGAAGGCTATGGCTACACCTTC; cdr3_length: 13; d_call: -; clone_size: once; j_call: TRBJ1-2; v_call: TRBV15
cdr3_aa: CSASGLNTQYF; cdr3_nt: TGCAGTGCTAGTGGGTTAAATACGCAGTATTTT; cdr3_length: 11; d_call: -; clone_size: -; j_call: TRBJ2-3; v_call: TRBV20-1
cdr3_aa: CASSYSAGSYEQYF; cdr3_nt: TGTGCCAGCAGTTACTCGGCTGGCTCCTACGAGCAGTACTTC; cdr3_length: 14; d_call: -; clone_size: -; j_call: TRBJ2-7; v_call: TRBV6-5
cdr3_aa: CASSPRDGSNSPLHF; cdr3_nt: TGTGCCAGCAGCCCCCGGGACGGCTCTAATTCACCCCTCCACTTT; cdr3_length: 15; d_call: -; clone_size: -; j_call: TRBJ1-6; v_call: TRBV7-2
cdr3_aa: CASSLVAGRRTEAFF; cdr3_nt: TGTGCCAGCAGCTTAGTCGCAGGGCGGAGGACTGAAGCTTTCTTT; cdr3_length: 15; d_call: -; clone_size: -; j_call: TRBJ1-1; v_call: TRBV7-8
cdr3_aa: CASSSGQGAGTDTQYF; cdr3_nt: TGTGCCAGCAGCTCTGGACAGGGGGCGGGCACAGATACGCAGTATTTT; cdr3_length: 16; d_call: TRBD1; clone_size: -; j_call: TRBJ2-3; v_call: TRBV11-2
cdr3_aa: CASSMGQGALGYEQYF; cdr3_nt: TGTGCCAGTAGTATGGGACAGGGGGCGCTAGGGTACGAGCAGTACTTC; cdr3_length: 16; d_call: TRBD1; clone_size: once; j_call: TRBJ2-7; v_call: TRBV19
cdr3_aa: CASSESNQPQHF; cdr3_nt: TGTGCCAGCAGTGAGTCCAATCAGCCCCAGCATTTT; cdr3_length: 12; d_call: -; clone_size: few; j_call: TRBJ1-5; v_call: TRBV2
cdr3_aa: CASSTNRGLDYGYTF; cdr3_nt: TGTGCCAGCAGTACGAACAGGGGGCTTGACTATGGCTACACCTTC; cdr3_length: 15; d_call: TRBD1; clone_size: -; j_call: TRBJ1-2; v_call: TRBV6-5
cdr3_aa: CASSSAWGTEAFF; cdr3_nt: TGTGCCAGCTCATCCGCCTGGGGCACTGAAGCTTTCTTT; cdr3_length: 13; d_call: -; clone_size: -; j_call: TRBJ1-1; v_call: TRBV18
cdr3_aa: CASSYVQGLMNTEAFF; cdr3_nt: TGTGCCAGCAGTTATGTACAGGGGTTGATGAACACTGAAGCTTTCTTT; cdr3_length: 16; d_call: TRBD1; clone_size: -; j_call: TRBJ1-1; v_call: TRBV5-6
cdr3_aa: CASSQDSWQGRDGYTF; cdr3_nt: TGTGCCAGCAGCCAAGATTCTTGGCAGGGGAGAGATGGCTACACCTTC; cdr3_length: 16; d_call: -; clone_size: -; j_call: TRBJ1-2; v_call: TRBV4-2
cdr3_aa: CASSVRAPREKLFF; cdr3_nt: TGTGCCAGCAGTGTGCGGGCCCCGCGTGAAAAACTGTTTTTT; cdr3_length: 14; d_call: -; clone_size: once; j_call: TRBJ1-4; v_call: TRBV2
cdr3_aa: CASSPWAEKDYGYTF; cdr3_nt: TGTGCCAGCTCACCTTGGGCAGAGAAGGACTATGGCTACACCTTC; cdr3_length: 15; d_call: -; clone_size: -; j_call: TRBJ1-2; v_call: TRBV18
cdr3_aa: CAWSGDRAYEQYF; cdr3_nt: TGTGCCTGGAGTGGGGACAGGGCCTACGAGCAGTACTTC; cdr3_length: 13; d_call: TRBD1; clone_size: -; j_call: TRBJ2-7; v_call: TRBV30
cdr3_aa: CASSSPRGNNEKLFF; cdr3_nt: TGTGCCAGTAGTTCCCCGCGAGGAAATAATGAAAAACTGTTTTTT; cdr3_length: 15; d_call: -; clone_size: -; j_call: TRBJ1-4; v_call: TRBV19
cdr3_aa: CASSPAQVVSAYEQYF; cdr3_nt: TGTGCCAGCTCACCTGCTCAGGTCGTATCCGCCTACGAGCAGTACTTC; cdr3_length: 16; d_call: -; clone_size: -; j_call: TRBJ2-7; v_call: TRBV18
cdr3_aa: CASSLGSMGLYTF; cdr3_nt: TGTGCCAGCAGCCTCGGGTCCATGGGTCTCTACACCTTC; cdr3_length: 13; d_call: -; clone_size: -; j_call: TRBJ1-2; v_call: TRBV27
cdr3_aa: CATSGTGRTGELFF; cdr3_nt: TGTGCCACCAGTGGGACAGGGCGGACCGGGGAGCTGTTTTTT; cdr3_length: 14; d_call: TRBD1; clone_size: -; j_call: TRBJ2-2; v_call: TRBV24-1
cdr3_aa: CSANLRETQYF; cdr3_nt: TGCAGTGCAAACCTCAGAGAGACCCAGTACTTC; cdr3_length: 11; d_call: -; clone_size: -; j_call: TRBJ2-5; v_call: TRBV20-1
cdr3_aa: CASSQRLAGGQYPQETQYF; cdr3_nt: TGTGCCAGCAGCCAACGACTAGCGGGGGGCCAATACCCCCAAGAGACCCAGTACTTC; cdr3_length: 19; d_call: TRBD2; clone_size: -; j_call: TRBJ2-5; v_call: TRBV3-1/TRBV3-2
cdr3_aa: CASSIRDRLLMNTEAFF; cdr3_nt: TGTGCCAGCAGCATCAGGGACAGGTTACTCATGAACACTGAAGCTTTCTTT; cdr3_length: 17; d_call: TRBD1; clone_size: -; j_call: TRBJ1-1; v_call: TRBV7-8
cdr3_aa: CASSLSGQAGNSPLHF; cdr3_nt: TGTGCCAGCAGCTTATCGGGACAGGCGGGCAATTCACCCCTCCACTTT; cdr3_length: 16; d_call: TRBD1; clone_size: once; j_call: TRBJ1-6; v_call: TRBV7-6
cdr3_aa: CASSWDDSYEQYF; cdr3_nt: TGTGCCAGCAGTTGGGATGACTCCTACGAGCAGTACTTC; cdr3_length: 13; d_call: -; clone_size: -; j_call: TRBJ2-7; v_call: TRBV28
cdr3_aa: CATLGHYNSPLHF; cdr3_nt: TGTGCCACCCTGGGGCACTATAATTCACCCCTCCACTTT; cdr3_length: 13; d_call: -; clone_size: -; j_call: TRBJ1-6; v_call: TRBV25-1
cdr3_aa: CSAWGNREQYF; cdr3_nt: TGCAGTGCTTGGGGAAATCGCGAGCAGTACTTC; cdr3_length: 11; d_call: -; clone_size: -; j_call: TRBJ2-7; v_call: TRBV29-1
cdr3_aa: CASSEIPLRPHEQFF; cdr3_nt: TGTGCCAGCAGTGAAATCCCCCTGCGGCCCCATGAGCAGTTCTTC; cdr3_length: 15; d_call: -; clone_size: -; j_call: TRBJ2-1; v_call: TRBV6-1
cdr3_aa: CASSLGLNAYEQYF; cdr3_nt: TGCGCCAGCAGCTTGGGACTAAACGCCTACGAGCAGTACTTC; cdr3_length: 14; d_call: -; clone_size: -; j_call: TRBJ2-7; v_call: TRBV5-1
cdr3_aa: CASRRPGRANYGYTF; cdr3_nt: TGTGCCAGCAGACGTCCGGGACGGGCAAACTATGGCTACACCTTC; cdr3_length: 15; d_call: -; clone_size: -; j_call: TRBJ1-2; v_call: TRBV28